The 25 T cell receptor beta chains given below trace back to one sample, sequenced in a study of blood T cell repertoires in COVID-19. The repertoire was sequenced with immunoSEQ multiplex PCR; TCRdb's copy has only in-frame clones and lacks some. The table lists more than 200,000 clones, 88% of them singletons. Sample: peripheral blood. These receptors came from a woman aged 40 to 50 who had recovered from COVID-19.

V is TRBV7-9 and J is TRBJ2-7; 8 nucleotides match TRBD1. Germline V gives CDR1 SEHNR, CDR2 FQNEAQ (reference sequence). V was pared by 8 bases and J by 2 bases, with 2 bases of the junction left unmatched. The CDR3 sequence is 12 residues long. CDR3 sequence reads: CASGDRTYEQYF. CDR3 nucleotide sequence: TGTGCCAGCGGGGACAGGACCTACGAGCAGTACTTC.

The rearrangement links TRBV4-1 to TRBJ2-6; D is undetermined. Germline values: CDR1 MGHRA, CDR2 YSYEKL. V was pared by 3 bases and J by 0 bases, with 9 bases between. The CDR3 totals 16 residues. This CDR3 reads CASSHAPSSGANVLTF. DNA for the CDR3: TGCGCCAGCAGCCATGCCCCGAGCTCTGGGGCCAACGTCCTGACTTTC.

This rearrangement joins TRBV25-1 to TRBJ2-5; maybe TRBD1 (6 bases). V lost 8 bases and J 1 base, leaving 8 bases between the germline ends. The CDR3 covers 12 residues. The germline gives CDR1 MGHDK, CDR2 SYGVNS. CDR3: CASGQTQETQYF. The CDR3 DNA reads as TGTGCCAGCGGACAGACCCAAGAGACCCAGTACTTC.

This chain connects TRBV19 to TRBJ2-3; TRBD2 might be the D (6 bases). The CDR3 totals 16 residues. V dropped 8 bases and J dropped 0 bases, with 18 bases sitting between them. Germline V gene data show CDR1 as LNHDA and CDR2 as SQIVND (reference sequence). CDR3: CASSTGTRGSTDTQYF. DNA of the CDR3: TGTGCCAGTTCTACCGGGACTCGGGGTAGCACAGATACGCAGTATTTT.

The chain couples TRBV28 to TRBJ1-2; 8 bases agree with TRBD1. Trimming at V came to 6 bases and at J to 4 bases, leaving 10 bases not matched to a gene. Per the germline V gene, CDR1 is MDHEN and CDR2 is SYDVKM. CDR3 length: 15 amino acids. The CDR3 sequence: CASRLDRGSGYGYTF. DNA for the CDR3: TGTGCCAGCAGACTCGACAGGGGATCGGGCTATGGCTACACCTTC.

The CDR3 spells CASSLGQGARNEQFF. The CDR3 nucleotides are TGTGCCAGCAGCTTAGGACAGGGGGCGAGGAATGAGCAGTTCTTC. V is TRBV7-2 and J is TRBJ2-1, with TRBD1 identical over 10 bases. The CDR3 has 15 residues. The V and J ends lost 1 base and 7 bases, in that order; junction bases with no gene match: 4. Per the germline V gene, CDR1 is SGHTA and CDR2 is FQGNSA.

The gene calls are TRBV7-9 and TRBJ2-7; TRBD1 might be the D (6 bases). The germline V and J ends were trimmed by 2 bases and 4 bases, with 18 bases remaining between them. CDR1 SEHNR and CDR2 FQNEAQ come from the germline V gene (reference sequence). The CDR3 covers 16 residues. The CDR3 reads CASSLRSGTNFYEQYF. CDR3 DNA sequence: TGTGCCAGCAGCTTACGCTCCGGGACAAATTTTTACGAGCAGTACTTC.

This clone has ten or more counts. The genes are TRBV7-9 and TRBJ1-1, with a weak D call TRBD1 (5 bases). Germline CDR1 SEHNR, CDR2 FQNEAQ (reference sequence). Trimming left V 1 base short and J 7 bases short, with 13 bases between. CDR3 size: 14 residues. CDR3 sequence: CASSLEGMLDEAFF. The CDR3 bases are TGTGCCAGCAGCTTAGAGGGGATGTTGGATGAAGCTTTCTTT.

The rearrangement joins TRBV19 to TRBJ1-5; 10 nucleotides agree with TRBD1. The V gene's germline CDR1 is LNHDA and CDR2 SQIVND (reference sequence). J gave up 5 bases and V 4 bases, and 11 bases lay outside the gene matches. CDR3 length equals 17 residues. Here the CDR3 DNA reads TGTGCCAGTAGTACTGGGACAGGGGCGATCCCAGATCAGCCCCAGCATTTT. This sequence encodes CASSTGTGAIPDQPQHF.

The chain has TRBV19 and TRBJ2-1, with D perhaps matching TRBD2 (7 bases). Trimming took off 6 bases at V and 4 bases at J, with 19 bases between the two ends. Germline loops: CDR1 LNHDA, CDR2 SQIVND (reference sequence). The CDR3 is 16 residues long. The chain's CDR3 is CASSGKGGDRYNEQFF. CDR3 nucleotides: TGTGCCAGTAGCGGGAAGGGGGGGGATCGATACAATGAGCAGTTCTTC.

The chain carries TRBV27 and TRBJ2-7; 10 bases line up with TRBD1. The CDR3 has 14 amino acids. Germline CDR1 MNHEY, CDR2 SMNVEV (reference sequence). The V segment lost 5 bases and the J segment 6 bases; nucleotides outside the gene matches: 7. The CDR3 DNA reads TGTGCCAGCAGTCCGGGACAGGGGCCCATCGAGCAGTACTTC. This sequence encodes CASSPGQGPIEQYF.

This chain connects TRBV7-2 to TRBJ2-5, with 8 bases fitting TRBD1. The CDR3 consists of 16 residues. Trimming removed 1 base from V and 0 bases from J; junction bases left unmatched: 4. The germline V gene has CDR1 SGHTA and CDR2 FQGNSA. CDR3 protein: CASSLVAGQDQETQYF. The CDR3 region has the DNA TGTGCCAGCAGCTTAGTGGCGGGACAGGACCAAGAGACCCAGTACTTC.

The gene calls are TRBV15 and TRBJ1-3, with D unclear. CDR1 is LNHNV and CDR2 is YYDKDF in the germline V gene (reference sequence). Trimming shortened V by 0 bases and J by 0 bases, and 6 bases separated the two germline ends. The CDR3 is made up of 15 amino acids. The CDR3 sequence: CATSRDPNSGNTIYF. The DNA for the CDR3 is TGTGCCACCAGCAGAGATCCCAACTCTGGAAACACCATATATTTT.

The CDR3 is CATSREGQGPLGDTEAFF. CDR3 coding DNA: TGTGCCACCAGCAGAGAGGGACAGGGGCCATTGGGGGACACTGAAGCTTTCTTT. V and J are TRBV15 and TRBJ1-1; 10 nucleotides match TRBD1. This CDR3 comprises 18 residues. V gave up 0 bases and J gave up 3 bases; unmatched junction bases: 10. The germline gives CDR1 LNHNV, CDR2 YYDKDF (reference sequence).

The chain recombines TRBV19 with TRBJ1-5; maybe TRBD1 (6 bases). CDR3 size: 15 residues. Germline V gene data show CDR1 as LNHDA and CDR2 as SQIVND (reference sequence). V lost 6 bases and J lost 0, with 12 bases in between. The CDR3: CASRGGGLSNQPQHF. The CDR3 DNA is TGTGCCAGTAGGGGAGGGGGTCTTAGCAATCAGCCCCAGCATTTT.

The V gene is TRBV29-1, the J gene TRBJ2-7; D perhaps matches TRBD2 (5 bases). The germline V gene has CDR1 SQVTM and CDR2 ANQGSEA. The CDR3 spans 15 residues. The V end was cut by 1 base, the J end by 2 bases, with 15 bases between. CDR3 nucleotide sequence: TGCAGCGTTGAAGGGGGAGTCTCTTCCCCCTACGAGCAGTACTTC. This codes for CSVEGGVSSPYEQYF.

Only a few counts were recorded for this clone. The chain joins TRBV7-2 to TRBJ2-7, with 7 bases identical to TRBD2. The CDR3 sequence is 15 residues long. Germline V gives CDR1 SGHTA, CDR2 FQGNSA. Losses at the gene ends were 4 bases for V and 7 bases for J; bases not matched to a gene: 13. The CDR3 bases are TGTGCCAGCAGCTCCCACTGGCCAGCGGGGAGAGAGCAGTACTTC. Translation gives CASSSHWPAGREQYF.

CDR3 protein: CASSNPKGQGSGELFF. The CDR3 DNA reads as TGTGCCAGCAGTAACCCAAAGGGACAGGGCTCCGGGGAGCTGTTTTTT. V gene TRBV6-2 or TRBV6-3 combines with J gene TRBJ2-2, with 9 bases aligning to TRBD1. This CDR3 has 16 residues. The trim removed 5 bases at V and 6 bases at J, leaving 10 bases unmatched. Germline CDR1 and CDR2: MNHEY and SVGEGT.

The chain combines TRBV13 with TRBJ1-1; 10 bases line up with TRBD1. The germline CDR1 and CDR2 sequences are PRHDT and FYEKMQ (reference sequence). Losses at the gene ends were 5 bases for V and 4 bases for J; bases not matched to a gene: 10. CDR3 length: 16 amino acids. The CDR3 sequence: CASSPKRQGAGTEAFF. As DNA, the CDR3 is TGTGCCAGCAGCCCAAAAAGACAGGGGGCGGGCACTGAAGCTTTCTTT. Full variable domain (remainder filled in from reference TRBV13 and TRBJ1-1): AAGVIQSPRHLIKEKRETATLKCYPIPRHDTVYWYQQGPGQDPQFLISFYEKMQSDKGSIPDRFSAQQFSDYHSELNMSSLELGDSALYFCASSPKRQGAGTEAFFGQGTRLTVV.

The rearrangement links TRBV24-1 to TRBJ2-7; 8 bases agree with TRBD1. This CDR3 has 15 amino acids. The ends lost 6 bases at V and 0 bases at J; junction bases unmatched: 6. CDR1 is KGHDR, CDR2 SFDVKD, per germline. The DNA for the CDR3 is TGTGCCACCAGTCGTTGGACAGGGAGCTCCTACGAGCAGTACTTC. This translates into CATSRWTGSSYEQYF.

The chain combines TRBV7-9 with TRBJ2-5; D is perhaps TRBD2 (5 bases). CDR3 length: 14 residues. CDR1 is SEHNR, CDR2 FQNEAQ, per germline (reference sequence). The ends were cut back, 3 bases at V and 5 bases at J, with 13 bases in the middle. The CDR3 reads CASSLRVGLETQYF. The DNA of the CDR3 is TGTGCCAGCAGCTTGAGGGTGGGGTTGGAGACCCAGTACTTC.

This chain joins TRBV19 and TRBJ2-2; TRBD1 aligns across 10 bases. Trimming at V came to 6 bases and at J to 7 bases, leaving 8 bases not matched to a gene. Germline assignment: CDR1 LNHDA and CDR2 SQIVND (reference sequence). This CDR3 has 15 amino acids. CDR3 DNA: TGTGCCAGTAGCACCGGGACAGGGGTTGTCGGGGAGCTGTTTTTT. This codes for CASSTGTGVVGELFF. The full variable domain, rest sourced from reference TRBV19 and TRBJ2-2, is DGGITQSPKYLFRKEGQNVTLSCEQNLNHDAMYWYRQDPGQGLRLIYYSQIVNDFQKGDIAEGYSVSREKKESFPLTVTSAQKNPTAFYLCASSTGTGVVGELFFGEGSRLTVL.

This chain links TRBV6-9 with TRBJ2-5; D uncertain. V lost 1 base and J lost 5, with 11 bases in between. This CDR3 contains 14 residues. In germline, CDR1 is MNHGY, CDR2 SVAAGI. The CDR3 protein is CASSYWLDGETQYF. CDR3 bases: TGTGCCAGCAGTTATTGGCTAGATGGTGAGACCCAGTACTTC.

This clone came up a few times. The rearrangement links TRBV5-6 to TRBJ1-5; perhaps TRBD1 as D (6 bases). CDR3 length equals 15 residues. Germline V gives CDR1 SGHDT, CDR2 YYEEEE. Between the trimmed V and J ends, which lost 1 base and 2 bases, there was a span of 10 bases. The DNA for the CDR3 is TGTGCCAGCAGCTTGCAGGGGTTAGGCAATCAGCCCCAGCATTTT. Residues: CASSLQGLGNQPQHF.

The CDR3 DNA is TGTGCCAGCAGCTTGGCCTCCGCCTACAATTATGGGGAGGAGACCCAGTACTTC. This codes for CASSLASAYNYGEETQYF. The chain couples TRBV5-4 to TRBJ2-5; maybe TRBD2 (5 bases). Per the germline V gene, CDR1 is SGHNT and CDR2 is YYREEE (reference sequence). V dropped 0 bases and J dropped 5 bases, with 23 bases sitting between them. There are 18 residues in the CDR3.